This passage covers 7 T cell receptor beta chains from one sample sequenced in a study of Graves' ophthalmopathy and Graves' hyperthyroidism. RNA transcripts yielded amplified TCR beta CDR3 regions. RT-PCR with HTBI primers came first, then second-round multiplex PCR. TCRdb analysed the multiplex PCR reads with MiXCR anew, one entry per CDR3 protein. The sample has about 210,000 distinct CDR3 sequences, 25% to 30% seen once; the top ten hold approximately 9.6%. The sequencing input was peripheral blood. These receptors all stem from a man aged 45 to 65 with Graves' ophthalmopathy.

There are many counts of this clonotype. The gene calls are TRBV14 and TRBJ1-6; a weak D match, TRBD1 (5 bases). Germline loops: CDR1 SGHDN, CDR2 FVKESK. The CDR3 is 14 amino acids. The V end lost 2 bases, the J end lost 9 bases, and 11 bases lay between the germline ends. CDR3 sequence reads: CASSQNQGGSPLHF. The CDR3 nucleotides are TGTGCCAGCAGCCAAAACCAGGGTGGTTCACCCCTCCACTTT.

This sequence joins TRBV12-3 or TRBV12-4 and TRBJ2-7, with 7 bases aligning to TRBD1. J gave up 2 bases and V 5 bases, and 12 bases lay outside the gene matches. The CDR3 extends over 16 amino acids. This CDR3 is CASSPATRQGPYEQYF. CDR3 in DNA: TGTGCCAGCAGTCCCGCGACGAGACAGGGCCCCTACGAGCAGTACTTC.

This clonotype was observed many times. The chain employs TRBV6-5 and TRBJ1-1, with D unresolved. Germline V gives CDR1 MNHEY, CDR2 SVGAGI. The CDR3 is 16 amino acids. V lost 2 bases, J lost 1 base, and 14 bases lay in between. The CDR3 protein is CASSYRGRGWNTEAFF. As DNA, the CDR3 is TGTGCCAGCAGTTACCGAGGGAGAGGCTGGAACACTGAAGCTTTCTTT.

V is TRBV6-5 and J is TRBJ2-1; D unclear. The CDR3 extends over 13 amino acids. Germline V gene sequence: CDR1 MNHEY, CDR2 SVGAGI. Trimming shortened V by 0 bases and J by 9 bases, and 9 bases separated the two germline ends. This CDR3 reads CASSYSQKTEQFF. Written as DNA, the CDR3 is TGTGCCAGCAGTTACTCCCAGAAGACTGAGCAGTTCTTC.

This clonotype occurred many times. The J gene is TRBJ2-4, the V gene TRBV7-9; 9 bases line up with TRBD2. CDR3 length: 15 amino acids. Germline V gene lookup returns CDR1 SEHNR and CDR2 FQNEAQ (reference sequence). V lost 3 bases and J lost 9; bases outside the gene matches: 9. The CDR3 nucleotides read TGTGCCAGCAGCTTGGAATCGCGGGAGGGCGGCATTCAGTACTTC. Translation gives CASSLESREGGIQYF.

This clonotype was seen repeatedly, ten times or more. This chain connects TRBV18 to TRBJ1-5; possible D gene TRBD1, 6 bases. The germline V gene has CDR1 KGHSH and CDR2 LQKENI. Trimming cost V 2 bases and J 0 bases, with 17 bases left between them. The CDR3 is 18 residues long. The CDR3 spells CASSPKVVGAYSNQPQHF. The CDR3 DNA is TGTGCCAGCTCACCAAAGGTGGTGGGGGCTTATAGCAATCAGCCCCAGCATTTT. Together with reference TRBV18 and TRBJ1-5, the CDR3 gives the full variable domain: NAGVMQNPRHLVRRRGQEARLRCSPMKGHSHVYWYRQLPEEGLKFMVYLQKENIIDESGMPKERFSAEFPKEGPSILRIQQVVRGDSAAYFCASSPKVVGAYSNQPQHFGDGTRLSIL.

The chain employs TRBV7-8 and TRBJ1-1; no firm D call. The CDR3 is 13 residues long. Germline V gene sequence: CDR1 SGHVS, CDR2 FQNEAQ. V was shortened by 1 base and J by 5 bases, with 8 bases between the two germline ends. CDR3 DNA: TGTGCCAGCAGCTTAGGGACGAAAACTGAAGCTTTCTTT. Translation gives CASSLGTKTEAFF.